These 29 T cell receptor beta chains share one sample of origin, sequenced in a study of cytomegalovirus exposure and HLA in healthy donors. PCR involved 60 Vbeta and 13 Jbeta primers. Assay used: immunoSEQ multiplex PCR; TCRdb lists only in-frame clones, some missing. This table has about 180,000 clones, about 80% appearing once. The sample taken for sequencing was PBMCs. Every receptor here comes from a man aged 18 to 35 in good health and CMV-seronegative.

V usage is TRBV29-1 and J usage is TRBJ2-7; tentatively, D is TRBD2 (6 bases). This CDR3 has 16 residues. With 4 bases removed from V and 0 bases from J, the gap between germline ends came to 19 bases. Germline CDR1 and CDR2: SQVTM and ANQGSEA. CDR3 coding DNA: TGCAGCGTTGGGGTTTCTAGCGCGACCTTCTCCTACGAGCAGTACTTC. As protein: CSVGVSSATFSYEQYF.

V and J are TRBV6-4 and TRBJ2-1, with TRBD2 identical over 15 bases. The CDR3 runs to 16 residues. Germline V gene data show CDR1 as MRHNA and CDR2 as SNTAGT. J was trimmed by 7 bases and V by 5 bases; bases with no gene match: 6. The CDR3 DNA reads TGTGCCAGCAGTCTGGGGGGACTAGCGGGGGGAAATGAGCAGTTCTTC. Protein sequence: CASSLGGLAGGNEQFF.

This clone was seen more than once but under ten times. The genes are TRBV2 and TRBJ1-4; tentatively, D is TRBD1 (5 bases). There are 16 residues in the CDR3. The V and J ends lost 4 bases and 8 bases respectively, with 20 bases between them. CDR1 and CDR2 (germline): SNHLY, FYNNEI. CDR3 region: CASSVGGAVVKEKLFF. CDR3 bases: TGTGCCAGCAGTGTAGGAGGGGCGGTGGTGAAGGAAAAACTGTTTTTT. The full variable domain, completed using reference TRBV2 and TRBJ1-4, is EPEVTQTPSHQVTQMGQEVILRCVPISNHLYFYWYRQILGQKVEFLVSFYNNEISEKSEIFDDQFSVERPDGSNFTLKIRSTKLEDSAMYFCASSVGGAVVKEKLFFGSGTQLSVL.

The chain uses TRBV4-3 and TRBJ2-1, with D unclear. CDR3 length: 13 amino acids. V was shortened by 3 bases and J by 5 bases, with 8 bases between the two germline ends. Looked up from germline, CDR1 is LGHNA and CDR2 is YSLEER. CDR3 DNA sequence: TGCGCCAGCAGCCAGACAAGAGACAATGAGCAGTTCTTC. Amino acids: CASSQTRDNEQFF.

Comment on this clone: The junction and the germline gene differ at one end; a read error may be behind it. V and J are TRBV7-9 and TRBJ2-1, with 7 positions matching TRBD2. Germline V gene lookup returns CDR1 SEHNR and CDR2 FQNEAQ (reference sequence). The CDR3 has 17 amino acids. The CDR3 reads CSSSIAASSGAYNEQFF. Here the CDR3 DNA reads TGTTCCAGCAGCATCGCTGCCTCTAGCGGAGCCTACAATGAGCAGTTCTTC.

This chain connects TRBV21-1 to TRBJ1-1; the D segment call TRBD1 is taken from the table without a DNA check. TRBV21-1 is given as a pseudogene. This CDR3 region has 16 residues. The CDR3 is CASSKVFAGADTEAFF. Here the CDR3 DNA reads TGTGCCAGCAGCAAAGTTTTTGCAGGGGCAGACACTGAAGCTTTCTTT.

CDR3 nucleotides: TGTGCCAGCAGCTTAGCGGGGGCCGGGGCCGGGGAGCTGTTTTTT. As protein: CASSLAGAGAGELFF. The rearrangement links TRBV7-9 to TRBJ2-2; D possibly corresponds to TRBD1 (6 bases). V was shortened by 0 bases and J by 6 bases, with 11 bases between the two germline ends. The CDR3 spans 15 residues. CDR1 is SEHNR and CDR2 is FQNEAQ in the germline V gene (reference sequence).

The chain carries TRBV7-9 and TRBJ1-1; 7 bases agree with TRBD1. Germline loops: CDR1 SEHNR, CDR2 FQNEAQ (reference sequence). Germline trimming cut 3 bases from V and 4 bases from J; bases unmatched to any gene: 5. This CDR3 comprises 14 residues. CDR3 sequence reads: CASSFPAGGTEAFF. The CDR3 nucleotides read TGTGCCAGCAGCTTTCCCGCAGGGGGCACTGAAGCTTTCTTT.

This clone has just one count. V and J are TRBV6-1 and TRBJ2-7, with D unresolved. This CDR3 has 14 amino acids. Deletions cut 3 bases from V and 3 bases from J, with 12 bases between. Germline V lookup: CDR1 MNHNS, CDR2 SASEGT. CDR3: CASSEVAGSYEQYF. Written as DNA, the CDR3 is TGTGCCAGCAGTGAGGTGGCAGGTAGCTACGAGCAGTACTTC.

This CDR3 is CASSYGGMRGYTF. CDR3 coding DNA: TGTGCCAGCAGTTACGGAGGGATGAGGGGCTACACCTTC. The J gene is TRBJ1-2, the V gene TRBV6-5; the D is unclear. The CDR3 has 13 amino acids. Germline V gene sequence: CDR1 MNHEY, CDR2 SVGAGI. The germline V and J ends were trimmed by 2 bases and 8 bases, with 12 bases remaining between them.

CDR3 sequence reads: CASSRGQGAWGTEAFF. CDR3 nucleotides: TGCGCCAGCAGCCGGGGACAGGGGGCATGGGGCACTGAAGCTTTCTTT. The chain has TRBV5-1 and TRBJ1-1, with 12 nucleotides matching TRBD1. CDR1 and CDR2 from the germline V gene are SGHRS and YFSETQ. The CDR3 is 16 residues long. Trimming at V came to 4 bases and at J to 4 bases, leaving 8 bases not matched to a gene.

The chain uses TRBV19 and TRBJ1-5; D is unclear. The CDR3 is made up of 12 amino acids. V lost 5 bases and J lost 3, with 5 bases in between. Germline V gene lookup returns CDR1 LNHDA and CDR2 SQIVND (reference sequence). The CDR3 region is CASSGLNQPQHF. The CDR3 DNA reads TGTGCCAGTAGTGGCCTCAATCAGCCCCAGCATTTT.

The V call is TRBV2, the J call TRBJ2-7, with 8 bases that match TRBD1. Germline V gene data show CDR1 as SNHLY and CDR2 as FYNNEI. J lost 3 bases, V lost 8 bases, and 9 bases had no gene match. The CDR3 covers 14 residues. The CDR3 nucleotides read TGTGCCAGCGCGATAGGACAGGGAAACTACGAGCAGTACTTC. It specifies CASAIGQGNYEQYF.

This rearrangement joins TRBV9 to TRBJ1-1; D is uncertain. The V gene lost 1 base and the J gene lost 1 base, with 8 bases spanning the gap. Per the germline V gene, CDR1 is SGDLS and CDR2 is YYNGEE. The CDR3 is made up of 14 amino acids. The CDR3 region has the DNA TGTGCCAGCAGCGTAAGAATGGCGAACACTGAAGCTTTCTTT. Its translation is CASSVRMANTEAFF.

As to this clone: Within the sample, other DNA sequences also encode this same CDR3. The chain carries TRBV10-1 and TRBJ2-7, with D possibly being TRBD1 (5 bases). Germline CDR1 WNHNN, CDR2 SYGVQD (reference sequence). V was shortened by 1 base and J by 6 bases, with 10 bases between the two germline ends. This CDR3 has 13 residues. In nucleotides, the CDR3 is TGCGCCAGCAGTGAGTTTTCAGGGTCCGAGCAGTACTTC. This sequence encodes CASSEFSGSEQYF.

The chain is built from TRBV6-6 and TRBJ1-1; the D gene is possibly TRBD1 (5 bases). Germline V gene sequence: CDR1 MNHNY, CDR2 SVGAGI (reference sequence). There are 14 residues in the CDR3. V was clipped by 3 bases and J by 5 bases, with 13 bases between them. DNA of the CDR3: TGTGCCAGCAGTTATAGGGGACGGGGGACTGAAGCTTTCTTT. Encoded protein: CASSYRGRGTEAFF.

V is TRBV5-5 and J is TRBJ2-5; TRBD2 matches 8 bases. The CDR3 has 15 amino acids. Germline CDR1 and CDR2: SGHKS and YYEKEE (reference sequence). The J segment lost 2 bases and the V segment lost 8 bases, leaving 11 bases of the junction unmatched. CDR3 DNA sequence: TGTGCCAGTTCTCCCCCCCCGGGGGGGCAAGAGACCCAGTACTTC. Encoded protein: CASSPPPGGQETQYF. The full variable domain, its missing parts supplied by reference TRBV5-5 and TRBJ2-5, is DAGVTQSPTHLIKTRGQQVTLRCSPISGHKSVSWYQQVLGQGPQFIFQYYEKEERGRGNFPDRFSARQFPNYSSELNVNALLLGDSALYLCASSPPPGGQETQYFGPGTRLLVL.

This clone was seen just once. The J gene is TRBJ2-1, the V gene TRBV10-3; 16 positions agree with TRBD2. CDR3 size: 20 residues. Germline lookup yields CDR1 ENHRY and CDR2 SYGVKD. The ends lost 5 bases at V and 0 bases at J; junction bases unmatched: 10. The CDR3 reads CAISTPGTSGRAGSYNEQFF. The CDR3 nucleotides read TGTGCCATCAGTACTCCCGGGACTAGCGGGAGGGCGGGCTCCTACAATGAGCAGTTCTTC.

J is TRBJ2-7 and V is TRBV28; tentative D call: TRBD1 (5 bases). This CDR3 is built from 11 residues. Germline V gives CDR1 MDHEN, CDR2 SYDVKM. The V end lost 6 bases, the J end lost 3 bases, and 6 bases lay between the germline ends. Here the CDR3 reads CASRGDYEQYF. The CDR3 DNA reads as TGTGCCAGCAGAGGGGACTACGAGCAGTACTTC.

DNA for the CDR3: TGTGCCAGTAGTATGGTTTGGGACAGGGATCAGCCCCAGCATTTT. It is translated as CASSMVWDRDQPQHF. The rearrangement uses TRBV19 and TRBJ1-5, with 9 nucleotides matching TRBD1. Trimming took 3 bases from V and 5 from J; bases not matched to a gene: 5. Germline V CDR1 and CDR2: LNHDA, SQIVND (reference sequence). This CDR3 is 15 amino acids long.

This clone was seen just once. The rearrangement uses TRBV7-3 and TRBJ1-1; D unresolved. CDR3 size: 13 residues. Germline CDR1 and CDR2: SGHTA and FQGTGA. Trimming left V 4 bases short and J 7 bases short, with 13 bases between. CDR3 coding DNA: TGTGCCAGCAGCTCAAGCCGGGAAGGTGAAGCTTTCTTT. The encoded protein is CASSSSREGEAFF.

In DNA, the CDR3 is TGTGCCAGCAGCCAAGAGACAGGGGAGAGCACTGAAGCTTTCTTT. It is translated as CASSQETGESTEAFF. The chain links TRBV4-2 to TRBJ1-1; 8 nucleotides match TRBD1. V dropped 0 bases and J dropped 4; count of bases not matched to a gene: 4. Germline-derived CDR1 and CDR2 are LGHNA and YNFKEQ. The CDR3 has 15 residues.

This clone was counted a few times. The chain combines TRBV19 with TRBJ1-5; D uncertain. With 8 bases removed from V and 2 bases from J, the gap between germline ends came to 13 bases. Germline V gene lookup returns CDR1 LNHDA and CDR2 SQIVND (reference sequence). This CDR3 has 14 amino acids. The DNA for the CDR3 is TGTGCCAGTCAACCCTTCGGGGGCAATCAGCCCCAGCATTTT. It is translated as CASQPFGGNQPQHF. Together with reference TRBV19 and TRBJ1-5, the CDR3 gives the full variable domain: DGGITQSPKYLFRKEGQNVTLSCEQNLNHDAMYWYRQDPGQGLRLIYYSQIVNDFQKGDIAEGYSVSREKKESFPLTVTSAQKNPTAFYLCASQPFGGNQPQHFGDGTRLSIL.

J is TRBJ2-2 and V is TRBV30; D uncertain. V lost 1 base, J lost 4 bases, and 7 bases lay in between. CDR3 length equals 13 residues. In germline, CDR1 is GTSNPN, CDR2 SVGIG (reference sequence). The CDR3 spells CAWSGSSTGELFF. CDR3 coding DNA: TGTGCCTGGAGTGGATCGAGCACCGGGGAGCTGTTTTTT.

The sample holds one count of this clone. The rearrangement uses TRBV5-6 and TRBJ1-5; 8 bases are a match to TRBD1. This CDR3 region has 16 residues. Looked up from germline, CDR1 is SGHDT and CDR2 is YYEEEE. The V segment lost 4 bases and the J segment 7 bases; nucleotides outside the gene matches: 13. CDR3 residues: CASSAGGPALRQPQHF. CDR3 coding DNA: TGTGCCAGCAGCGCAGGGGGCCCTGCCTTGCGCCAGCCCCAGCATTTT. Using reference TRBV5-6 and TRBJ1-5 for the parts outside the CDR3, the full variable domain is DAGVTQSPTHLIKTRGQQVTLRCSPKSGHDTVSWYQQALGQGPQFIFQYYEEEERQRGNFPDRFSGHQFPNYSSELNVNALLLGDSALYLCASSAGGPALRQPQHFGDGTRLSIL.

This clone has only a few counts. The rearrangement links TRBV4-1 to TRBJ1-3; D unclear. The V end was cut by 4 bases, the J end by 4 bases, with 11 bases between. The germline V gene has CDR1 MGHRA and CDR2 YSYEKL. CDR3 length: 14 residues. This CDR3 is CASSPGGSGNTIYF. CDR3 bases: TGCGCCAGCAGCCCCGGAGGGTCGGGAAACACCATATATTTT.

V gene TRBV5-1 combines with J gene TRBJ2-5, with TRBD1 matching 8 bases. V lost 4 bases and J lost 5; bases outside the gene matches: 7. The germline CDR1 and CDR2 sequences are SGHRS and YFSETQ. The CDR3 is made up of 14 amino acids. The CDR3 sequence is CASSTRTGTETQYF. Here the CDR3 DNA reads TGCGCCAGCAGCACCCGGACAGGGACGGAGACCCAGTACTTC.

V gene TRBV6-1 combines with J gene TRBJ2-5; D gene unclear. The V end was cut by 6 bases, the J end by 2 bases, with 4 bases between. CDR3 size: 11 residues. The germline V gene has CDR1 MNHNS and CDR2 SASEGT. The CDR3 DNA follows: TGTGCCAGCAGCAAACAAGAGACCCAGTACTTC. Its protein product is CASSKQETQYF.

The chain joins TRBV30 to TRBJ2-3; 8 nucleotides align to TRBD1. With 3 bases clipped from V and 3 bases from J, the junction kept 11 bases outside the gene matches. This CDR3 spans 16 amino acids. Germline V gene sequence: CDR1 GTSNPN, CDR2 SVGIG (reference sequence). The CDR3 nucleotides are TGTGCCTGGAGGCCCCACAGGGGGGTAGGGACAGATACGCAGTATTTT. Translating it yields CAWRPHRGVGTDTQYF. The whole variable domain, filled in from reference TRBV30 and TRBJ2-3, reads SQTIHQWPATLVQPVGSPLSLECTVEGTSNPNLYWYRQAAGRGLQLLFYSVGIGQISSEVPQNLSASRPQDRQFILSSKKLLLSDSGFYLCAWRPHRGVGTDTQYFGPGTRLTVL.